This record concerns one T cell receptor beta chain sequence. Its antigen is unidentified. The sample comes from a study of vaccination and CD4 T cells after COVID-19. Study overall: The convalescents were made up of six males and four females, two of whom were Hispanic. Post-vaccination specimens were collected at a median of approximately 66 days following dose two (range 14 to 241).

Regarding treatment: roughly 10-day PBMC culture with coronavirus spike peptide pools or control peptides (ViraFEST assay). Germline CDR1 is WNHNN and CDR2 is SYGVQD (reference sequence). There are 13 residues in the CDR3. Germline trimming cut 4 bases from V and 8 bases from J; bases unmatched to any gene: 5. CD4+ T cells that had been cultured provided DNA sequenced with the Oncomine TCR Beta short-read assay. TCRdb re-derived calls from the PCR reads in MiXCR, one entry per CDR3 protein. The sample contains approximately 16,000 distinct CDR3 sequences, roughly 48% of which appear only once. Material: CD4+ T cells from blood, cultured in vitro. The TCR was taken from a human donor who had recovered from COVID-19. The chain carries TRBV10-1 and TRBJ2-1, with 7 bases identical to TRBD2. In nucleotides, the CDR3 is TGCGCCAGCAGTGGGGGGGGTCAGCATGAGCAGTTCTTC. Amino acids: CASSGGGQHEQFF.